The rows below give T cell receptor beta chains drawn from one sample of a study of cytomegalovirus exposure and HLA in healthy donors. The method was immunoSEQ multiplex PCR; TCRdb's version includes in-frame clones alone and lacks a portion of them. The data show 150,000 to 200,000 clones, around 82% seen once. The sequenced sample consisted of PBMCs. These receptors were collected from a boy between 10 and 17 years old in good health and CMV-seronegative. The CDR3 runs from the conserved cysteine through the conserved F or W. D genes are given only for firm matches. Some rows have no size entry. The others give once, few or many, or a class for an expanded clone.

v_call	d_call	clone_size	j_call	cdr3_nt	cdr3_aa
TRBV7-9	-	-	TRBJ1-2	TGTGCCAGCAGCTTAAAACAGGGTGGGAACTATGGCTACACCTTC	CASSLKQGGNYGYTF
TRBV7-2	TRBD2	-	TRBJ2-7	TGTGCCAGCAGCTTAGGGCTAGCGGCCTACGAGCAGTACTTC	CASSLGLAAYEQYF
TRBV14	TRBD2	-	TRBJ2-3	TGTGCCAGCAGCCAATCATCACGACTAGCGGGTCTAGCAGATACGCAGTATTTT	CASSQSSRLAGLADTQYF
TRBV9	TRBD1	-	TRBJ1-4	TGTGCCAGCAGCATAGGACAGGGGGAAAAACTGTTTTTT	CASSIGQGEKLFF
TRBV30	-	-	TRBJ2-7	TGTGCCTGGAGTGTACTGAGGCACAAATACGAGCAGTACTTC	CAWSVLRHKYEQYF
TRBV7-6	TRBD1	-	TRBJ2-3	TGTGCCAGCAGCTTAGGGACAGGGGGCATACACACAGATACGCAGTATTTT	CASSLGTGGIHTDTQYF
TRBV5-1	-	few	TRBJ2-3	TGCGCCAGCAGCTTGGATCGTCCGGTCGGGGATACGCAGTATTTT	CASSLDRPVGDTQYF
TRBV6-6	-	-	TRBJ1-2	TGTGCCAGCAGTTACTCGAACCAGAACTATGGCTACACCTTC	CASSYSNQNYGYTF
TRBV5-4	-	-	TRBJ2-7	TGTGCCAGCAGCTCCTGGCGGCGGGGAAAGAGGAACGAGCAGTACTTC	CASSSWRRGKRNEQYF
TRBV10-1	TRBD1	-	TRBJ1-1	TGCGCCAGCAGCCGGACAGGCGCACGGAACACTGAAGCTTTCTTT	CASSRTGARNTEAFF
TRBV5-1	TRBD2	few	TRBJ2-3	TGCGCCAGCAGCTTGGGGTGGGCTAGCGGGGCCCCAGGGGATACGCAGTATTTT	CASSLGWASGAPGDTQYF
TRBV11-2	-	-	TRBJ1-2	TGTGCCAGCAGCTTTAGGGGGGAGGGGGATGGCTACACCTTC	CASSFRGEGDGYTF
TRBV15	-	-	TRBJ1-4	TGTGCCACCAGCAGTCAGTGGGCCCCTTCTAATGAAAAACTGTTTTTT	CATSSQWAPSNEKLFF
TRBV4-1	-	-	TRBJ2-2	TGCGCCAGCAGCCGAGGCGTGGCGGGGGCCGCTCACGGGGAGCTGTTTTTT	CASSRGVAGAAHGELFF
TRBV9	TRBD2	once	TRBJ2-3	TGTGCCAGCAGCCCGGGGACTAGCGGGAACGCAGATACGCAGTATTTT	CASSPGTSGNADTQYF
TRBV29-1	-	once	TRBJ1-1	TGCAGCGTTGTTGACAGGATAAGAGCTGGAGACACTGAAGCTTTCTTT	CSVVDRIRAGDTEAFF
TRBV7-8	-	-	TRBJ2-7	TGTGCCAGCAGCCCCGACTCCACGGCCCTGTACGAGCAGTACTTC	CASSPDSTALYEQYF
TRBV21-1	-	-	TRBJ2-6	TGTGCCAGCAGCTGGAAAGGGGGCTTCTATGGGGCCAACGTCCTGACTTTC	CASSWKGGFYGANVLTF
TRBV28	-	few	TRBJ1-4	TGTGCCAGCAGCGGACAGTTCCTTGAAAAACTGTTTTTT	CASSGQFLEKLFF
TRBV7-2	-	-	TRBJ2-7	TGTGCCAGCAGGTTTGGGCCCACAAGCTCCTACGAGCAGTACTTC	CASRFGPTSSYEQYF
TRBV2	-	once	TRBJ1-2	TGTGCCAGCAGTGAAGACAGGGTGTCATCCTATGGCTACACCTTC	CASSEDRVSSYGYTF
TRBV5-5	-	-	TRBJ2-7	TGTGCCAGCAGCTTGGCTAGTCACGAGCAGTACTTC	CASSLASHEQYF
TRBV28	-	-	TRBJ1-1	TGTGCCAGTGGAATCGACAGGAACACTGAAGCTTTCTTT	CASGIDRNTEAFF
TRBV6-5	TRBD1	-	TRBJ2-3	TGTGCCAGCAGTTACGTAGGGGGCCGGACAGATACGCAGTATTTT	CASSYVGGRTDTQYF
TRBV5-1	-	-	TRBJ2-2	TGCGCCAGCAGCTTGAGTACTACCGGGGAGCTGTTTTTT	CASSLSTTGELFF
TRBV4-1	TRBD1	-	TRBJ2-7	TGCGCCAGCAGCCTAGACCCGGGACAGGGCAGAGAGCAGTACTTC	CASSLDPGQGREQYF
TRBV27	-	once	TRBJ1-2	TGTGCCAGCAGTTTCGAGCGGGCGGGGAACTATGGCTACACCTTC	CASSFERAGNYGYTF
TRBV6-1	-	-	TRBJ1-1	TGTGCCAGCAGACCTCTGTCGGACACTGAAGCTTTCTTT	CASRPLSDTEAFF
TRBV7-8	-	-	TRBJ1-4	TGTGCCAGCAGCTCTGGGAGGGTTGTCGCTAATGAAAAACTGTTTTTT	CASSSGRVVANEKLFF
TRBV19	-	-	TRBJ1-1	TGTGCCAGTAGTATTCAAGGTTCTACAGGGTGGGTCACTGAAGCTTTCTTT	CASSIQGSTGWVTEAFF
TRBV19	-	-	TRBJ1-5	TGTGCCAGTAGTATCCGTATGGCAGGTCTGTCGCAGCCCCAGCATTTT	CASSIRMAGLSQPQHF
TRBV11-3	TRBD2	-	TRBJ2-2	TGTGCCAGCAGCCCCTTCCCCGGGACTAGCGGGAACACCGGGGAGCTGTTTTTT	CASSPFPGTSGNTGELFF
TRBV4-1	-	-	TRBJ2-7	TGCGCCAGCAGCCAAGAAGGCAGGTTCCCAGGCGAGCAGTACTTC	CASSQEGRFPGEQYF
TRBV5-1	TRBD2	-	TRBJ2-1	TGCGCCAGCAGCTTGGGAAACGCGAGACTAGCGGGGGACAATGAGCAGTTCTTC	CASSLGNARLAGDNEQFF
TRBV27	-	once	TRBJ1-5	TGTGCCAGCAGTTTAACAGTGGGTCATAGCAATCAGCCCCAGCATTTT	CASSLTVGHSNQPQHF
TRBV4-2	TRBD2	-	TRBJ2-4	TGTGCCAGCAGCCAAGATCTGCGTCTAGCGGAGAACCATTTAGCCAAAAACATTCAGTACTTC	CASSQDLRLAENHLAKNIQYF
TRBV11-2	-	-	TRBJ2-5	TGTGCCAGCAGCGCACCACTTAATCAGGAGGCCCAGTACTTC	CASSAPLNQEAQYF